These 27 T cell receptor beta chains were sequenced from one sample in a study of regulatory T cells in long-lasting Graves disease. Combining iRepertoire HTBI primers with Arm-PCR of CDR3 regions, the authors built TCR beta libraries. TCRdb processed the multiplex PCR reads anew with MiXCR; each CDR3 protein has one entry. Of about 310,000 distinct CDR3 sequences detected, 15% to 20% appear once; the ten largest clones hold 38%. Documented time point: newly diagnosed GD, antithyroid drugs for less than 3 months. Isolated PBMC RNA provided the starting material for the TCR library. This specimen was peripheral blood mononuclear cells (PBMCs), taken at new diagnosis, from a patient treated with antithyroid drugs. These receptors all stem from a female donor with Graves disease.

This clonotype was found many times. The chain is built from TRBV3-1 and TRBJ1-3; D remains unclear. CDR1 is LGHDT and CDR2 is YNNKEL in the germline V gene (reference sequence). The CDR3 is made up of 15 amino acids. The V gene lost 4 bases and the J gene lost 1 base, with 11 bases spanning the gap. The DNA for the CDR3 is TGTGCCAGCAGCCTCATTCTGACGTCTGGAAACACCATATATTTT. It is translated as CASSLILTSGNTIYF.

Only a few counts were recorded for this clonotype. The chain joins TRBV19 to TRBJ2-5, with 7 bases fitting TRBD1. V lost 5 bases to trimming and J lost 2 bases; unmatched junction nucleotides: 5. Germline values: CDR1 LNHDA, CDR2 SQIVND (reference sequence). This CDR3 comprises 14 residues. CDR3 loop: CASSRRQGQETQYF. The CDR3, as DNA: TGTGCCAGTAGTCGACGACAGGGACAAGAGACCCAGTACTTC.

This clonotype has a count of ten or more. The chain couples TRBV6-1 to TRBJ1-1, with unresolved D. Trimming shortened V by 7 bases and J by 5 bases, and 11 bases separated the two germline ends. The CDR3 contains 12 residues. Germline CDR1 and CDR2: MNHNS and SASEGT. CDR3: CASIRLLTEAFF. CDR3 sequence (DNA): TGTGCCAGCATTAGACTCCTGACTGAAGCTTTCTTT.

This chain joins TRBV28 and TRBJ1-3; TRBD1 matches 7 bases. This CDR3 comprises 15 residues. The germline V gene has CDR1 MDHEN and CDR2 SYDVKM. J was trimmed by 0 bases and V by 6 bases; bases with no gene match: 5. CDR3 residues: CASSQGGSSGNTIYF. CDR3 sequence (DNA): TGTGCCAGCAGCCAGGGGGGGAGCTCTGGAAACACCATATATTTT.

The sample holds many counts of this clonotype. The junction and the germline gene differ at one end; a read error may be behind it. V gene TRBV7-7 combines with J gene TRBJ2-1; maybe TRBD2 (5 bases). Germline CDR1 is SSHAT and CDR2 is FNYEAQ (reference sequence). The CDR3 contains 13 residues. The CDR3 protein is CASSLLRGNEQFF. The CDR3 DNA sequence: TGTGCTAGCAGCTTACTACGCGGGAATGAGCAGTTCTTC.

The chain combines TRBV6-1 with TRBJ1-3; TRBD1 is a possible D gene (6 bases). Germline assignment: CDR1 MNHNS and CDR2 SASEGT. The V gene lost 2 bases and the J gene lost 1 base, with 15 bases spanning the gap. This CDR3 has 17 amino acids. The DNA of the CDR3 is TGTGCCAGCAGTGAATTCCCGGGACAAACTTCTGGAAACACCATATATTTT. Amino acid sequence: CASSEFPGQTSGNTIYF.

This clonotype has ten or more counts. A much larger clone lies one base from this, so it may be a read error. The CDR3 loop reads CVSSKSSGSGNTIYF. Here the CDR3 DNA reads TGTGTCAGCAGTAAGTCGTCGGGGTCCGGAAACACCATATATTTT. This chain links TRBV2 with TRBJ1-3; D is uncertain. In germline, CDR1 is SNHLY, CDR2 FYNNEI. The CDR3 covers 15 residues.

This clonotype occurred many times. The chain employs TRBV10-3 and TRBJ2-3, with 7 bases matching TRBD2. Germline V gives CDR1 ENHRY, CDR2 SYGVKD. There are 14 residues in the CDR3. V dropped 6 bases and J dropped 2; count of bases not matched to a gene: 5. Written as DNA, the CDR3 is TGTGCCATCAGACCGGGACTAAACACAGATACGCAGTATTTT. Encoded protein: CAIRPGLNTDTQYF.

This chain links TRBV2 with TRBJ2-1; 7 bases map to TRBD2. Germline assignment: CDR1 SNHLY and CDR2 FYNNEI. This CDR3 comprises 11 residues. V lost 7 bases, J lost 15 bases, and 9 bases stayed unmatched. CDR3 sequence (DNA): TGTGCCAGCATCCGGGAAGCGGGGTGGTTCTTC. This translates into CASIREAGWFF.

In this sample, this clonotype turned up many times. The V and J genes are TRBV3-1 and TRBJ2-5, with 8 bases matching TRBD2. The CDR3 is 14 amino acids. The ends lost 2 bases at V and 7 bases at J; junction bases unmatched: 6. The germline V gene encodes CDR1 LGHDT and CDR2 YNNKEL (reference sequence). CDR3 DNA sequence: TGTGCCAGCAGCCAAACTAGCGGTCGGGGGACCCAGTACTTC. This codes for CASSQTSGRGTQYF.

This clonotype was observed a few times. V usage is TRBV6-1 and J usage is TRBJ2-1; 11 bases are a match to TRBD2. The CDR3 length is 14 residues. Unmatched junction bases numbered 6, after V lost 5 bases and J lost 9 bases. Germline lookup yields CDR1 MNHNS and CDR2 SASEGT. Here the CDR3 DNA reads TGTGCCAGCAGTCCGACTAGCGGGAAGGGTGAGCAGTTCTTC. This translates into CASSPTSGKGEQFF.

This clonotype was counted many times. The chain links TRBV4-1 to TRBJ2-5; 13 bases fit TRBD2. Germline V CDR1 and CDR2: MGHRA, YSYEKL. The junction had 6 bases not matched to a gene; V was cut back by 3 bases and J by 5 bases. The CDR3 loop spans 16 amino acids. The CDR3 bases are TGCGCCAGCAGCCACGGGACTAGCGGGAACATTGAGACCCAGTACTTC. Amino acids: CASSHGTSGNIETQYF.

The chain carries TRBV4-1 and TRBJ2-5; 14 nucleotides agree with TRBD2. With V trimmed by 0 bases and J by 5 bases, 5 bases remained unmatched. The CDR3 is 17 amino acids. Looked up from germline, CDR1 is MGHRA and CDR2 is YSYEKL. CDR3 amino acids: CASSQDEGTSGSETQYF. CDR3 coding DNA: TGCGCCAGCAGCCAAGATGAGGGGACTAGCGGGAGTGAGACCCAGTACTTC.

Ten or more counts support this clonotype. CDR3 region: CASSPGTFPQPQHF. CDR3 coding DNA: TGTGCCAGCAGTCCCGGGACATTCCCTCAGCCCCAGCATTTT. J is TRBJ1-5 and V is TRBV27; D possibly corresponds to TRBD1 (6 bases). V was clipped by 5 bases and J by 6 bases, with 14 bases between them. CDR1 is MNHEY, CDR2 SMNVEV, per germline (reference sequence). This CDR3 is 14 amino acids long.

This clonotype has ten or more counts. The gene calls are TRBV12-3 or TRBV12-4 and TRBJ1-5; D gene uncertain. The CDR3 covers 15 residues. V was shortened by 3 bases and J by 0 bases, with 9 bases between the two germline ends. The CDR3 region is CASSFGLYSNQPQHF. CDR3 in DNA: TGTGCCAGCAGTTTTGGGCTTTATAGCAATCAGCCCCAGCATTTT.

A few counts support this clonotype. In DNA, the CDR3 is TGTGCCAGCAGCGCCAAGGGGGGGAGCGAGCAGTACTTC. It encodes CASSAKGGSEQYF. The chain has TRBV25-1 and TRBJ2-7; D may be TRBD2 (7 bases). V lost 6 bases to trimming and J lost 6 bases, with 15 bases between them. This CDR3 contains 13 residues. Germline CDR1 is MGHDK and CDR2 is SYGVNS.

As regards this clonotype: A read error likely explains this, since a far larger clone differs by one base. The chain uses TRBV10-3 and TRBJ2-1, with D possibly TRBD1 on 5 matching bases. The J call is uncertain, as TRBJ2-5 better fits the DNA end. In germline, CDR1 is ENHRY, CDR2 SYGVKD. This CDR3 comprises 15 residues. CDR3 DNA: TGTGCCATCAGTGGTGACGAGAAAGGGGAAGAGACCCAGTACTTC. Protein: CAISGDEKGEETQYF.

Many counts were recorded for this clonotype. CDR3 in amino acids: CASSLLAGGRGQFF. CDR3 nucleotide sequence: TGTGCCAGCAGTTTGCTAGCGGGAGGGCGGGGGCAGTTCTTC. The chain links TRBV12-3 or TRBV12-4 to TRBJ2-1; 12 bases agree with TRBD2. V lost 3 bases and J lost 12; bases outside the gene matches: 6. The CDR3 covers 14 residues.

This clonotype came up a few times. The J gene is TRBJ2-1, the V gene TRBV5-1, with D perhaps given as TRBD1 or TRBD2 (5 bases each). The CDR3 runs 13 residues. The V and J ends lost 5 bases and 7 bases respectively, with 13 bases between them. CDR1 and CDR2 (germline): SGHRS, YFSETQ. The CDR3 coding sequence is TGCGCCAGCAGTGGGGGTTTAGATAATGAGCAGTTCTTC. Translated: CASSGGLDNEQFF.

This sequence joins TRBV28 and TRBJ2-7, with 10 bases matching TRBD2. The J segment lost 0 bases and the V segment lost 6 bases, leaving 5 bases of the junction unmatched. There are 15 residues in the CDR3. The germline V gene has CDR1 MDHEN and CDR2 SYDVKM. The CDR3 here is CASSPASGSSYEQYF. CDR3 sequence (DNA): TGTGCCAGCAGCCCCGCTAGCGGGAGCTCCTACGAGCAGTACTTC.

This clonotype was seen at least ten times. This sequence joins TRBV7-2 and TRBJ2-3; 10 bases are a match to TRBD2. Trimming removed 4 bases from V and 4 bases from J; junction bases left unmatched: 14. This CDR3 spans 18 amino acids. Germline CDR1 and CDR2: SGHTA and FQGNSA. The CDR3 sequence is CASSSRPSGGVGADTQYF. The CDR3 nucleotides read TGTGCCAGCAGCTCCCGGCCTAGCGGGGGTGTTGGGGCAGATACGCAGTATTTT.

This clonotype appeared a single time. The chain has TRBV12-3 or TRBV12-4 and TRBJ2-3; D perhaps matches TRBD2 (6 bases). With 9 bases removed from V and 2 bases from J, the gap between germline ends came to 15 bases. CDR3 length: 14 residues. The CDR3 sequence: CASFSGVHTDTQYF. The CDR3 nucleotides are TGTGCCAGTTTTAGCGGAGTCCACACAGATACGCAGTATTTT.

This clonotype appeared many times. The chain has TRBV19 and TRBJ1-3; 9 bases match TRBD1. There are 16 residues in the CDR3. Germline values: CDR1 LNHDA, CDR2 SQIVND (reference sequence). J lost 1 base, V lost 6 bases, and 7 bases had no gene match. The DNA for the CDR3 is TGTGCCAGTAGGGTTACCGGGACAGGGTCTGGAAACACCATATATTTT. As protein: CASRVTGTGSGNTIYF.

There are many counts of this clonotype. The chain uses TRBV11-2 and TRBJ1-1; D uncertain. Trimming left V 6 bases short and J 5 bases short, with 13 bases between. The CDR3 sequence is 13 residues long. The V gene's germline CDR1 is SGHAT and CDR2 FQNNGV. CDR3 DNA: TGTGCCAGCAGGCCGTCAGGCGCAACTGAAGCTTTCTTT. Its protein product is CASRPSGATEAFF. Full variable domain (rest looked up from reference TRBV11-2 and TRBJ1-1): EAGVAQSPRYKIIEKRQSVAFWCNPISGHATLYWYQQILGQGPKLLIQFQNNGVVDDSQLPKDRFSAERLKGVDSTLKIQPAKLEDSAVYLCASRPSGATEAFFGQGTRLTVV.

The chain couples TRBV20-1 to TRBJ2-1, with D tentatively TRBD2 (5 bases). This CDR3 has 15 amino acids. Germline CDR1 is DFQATT and CDR2 is SNEGSKA (reference sequence). V dropped 3 bases and J dropped 0 bases, with 12 bases sitting between them. CDR3 DNA: TGCAGTGCTAGGGTCGGGGTCAGCTCCTACAATGAGCAGTTCTTC. Translated: CSARVGVSSYNEQFF.

The count of this clonotype is one. One end of the junction varies from germline; a read error may be responsible. The rearrangement links TRBV12-3 or TRBV12-4 to TRBJ2-7, with 10 bases that match TRBD1. This CDR3 is 13 amino acids long. CDR3 sequence: CASRGTGEYEQYF. The CDR3 DNA follows: TGCGCCAGCCGGGGGACAGGGGAATACGAGCAGTACTTC.

This clonotype appeared once. The chain couples TRBV2 to TRBJ2-5; 7 nucleotides align to TRBD2. J gave up 2 bases and V 6 bases, and 12 bases lay outside the gene matches. The CDR3 has 16 residues. Germline V gene data show CDR1 as SNHLY and CDR2 as FYNNEI. The CDR3: CASSLSSGGAQETQYF. CDR3 nucleotide sequence: TGTGCCAGCAGCCTCAGTTCGGGGGGAGCTCAAGAGACCCAGTACTTC.